This record concerns one TCR beta chain sequence. Its specificity is not known. The junction differs from germline at one of its ends, possibly a read error. The DNA ends 3 residues before the CDR3 does, and the rest of the CDR3 is filled in from the germline J gene. The data are from a study of T cell clonality in common variable immunodeficiency. Germline assignment: CDR1 SNHLY and CDR2 FYNNEI. This CDR3 contains 15 residues. Study results and limitations: CVID patient heterogeneity limited repertoire-clinical complication correlations. CVID subjects shared fewer TCRbeta clones than healthy controls did. Fewer deletions and N-nucleotide insertions were reportedly seen in common variable immunodeficiency TCR beta sequences.

Libraries were prepared by immunoSEQ multiplex PCR; TCRdb keeps only in-frame clonotypes and omits some of them. The data show some 53,000 clones, with none appearing a single time. The clonotype comes from a person aged 18 to 75 in good health. The chain employs TRBV2 and TRBJ2-5, with TRBD2 identical over 11 bases. Sequencing input: peripheral blood mononuclear cells. CDR3 DNA (partial): TGTGCCGGCAGTCTAATAGCGGGAGGGGAAGAGACC. This encodes CAGSLIAGGEET. The whole CDR3 sequence is CAGSLIAGGEETQYF.